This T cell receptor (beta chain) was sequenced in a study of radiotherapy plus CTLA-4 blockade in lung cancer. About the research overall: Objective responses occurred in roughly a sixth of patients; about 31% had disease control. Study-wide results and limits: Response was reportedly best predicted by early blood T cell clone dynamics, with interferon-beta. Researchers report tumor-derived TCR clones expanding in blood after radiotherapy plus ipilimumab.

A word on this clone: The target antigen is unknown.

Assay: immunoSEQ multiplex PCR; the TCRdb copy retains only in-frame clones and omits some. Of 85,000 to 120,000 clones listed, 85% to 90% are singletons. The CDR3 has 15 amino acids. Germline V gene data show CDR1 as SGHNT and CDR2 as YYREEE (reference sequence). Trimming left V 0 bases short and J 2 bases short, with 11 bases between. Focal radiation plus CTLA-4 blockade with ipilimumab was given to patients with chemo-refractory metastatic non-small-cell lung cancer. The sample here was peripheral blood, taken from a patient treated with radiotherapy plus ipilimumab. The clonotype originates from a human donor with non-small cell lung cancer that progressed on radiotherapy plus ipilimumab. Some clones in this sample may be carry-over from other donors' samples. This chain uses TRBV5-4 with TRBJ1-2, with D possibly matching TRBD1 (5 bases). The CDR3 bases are TGTGCCAGCAGCTTGGGCCTCACAGGAAACTATGGCTACACCTTC. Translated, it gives CASSLGLTGNYGYTF.